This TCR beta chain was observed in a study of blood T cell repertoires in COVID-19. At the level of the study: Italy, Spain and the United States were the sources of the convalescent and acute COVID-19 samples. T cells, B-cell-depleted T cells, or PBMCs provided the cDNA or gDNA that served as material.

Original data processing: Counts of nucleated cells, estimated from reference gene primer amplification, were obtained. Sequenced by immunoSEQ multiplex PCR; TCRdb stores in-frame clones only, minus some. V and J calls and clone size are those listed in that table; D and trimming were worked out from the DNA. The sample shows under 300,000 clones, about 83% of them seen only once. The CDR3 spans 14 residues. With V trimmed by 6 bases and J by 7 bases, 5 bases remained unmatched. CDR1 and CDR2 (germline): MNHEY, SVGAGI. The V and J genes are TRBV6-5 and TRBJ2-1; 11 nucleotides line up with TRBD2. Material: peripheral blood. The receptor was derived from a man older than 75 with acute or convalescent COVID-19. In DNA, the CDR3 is TGTGCCAGCAGGCCCTTAGCGGGAGGGAATGAGCAGTTCTTC. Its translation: CASRPLAGGNEQFF.